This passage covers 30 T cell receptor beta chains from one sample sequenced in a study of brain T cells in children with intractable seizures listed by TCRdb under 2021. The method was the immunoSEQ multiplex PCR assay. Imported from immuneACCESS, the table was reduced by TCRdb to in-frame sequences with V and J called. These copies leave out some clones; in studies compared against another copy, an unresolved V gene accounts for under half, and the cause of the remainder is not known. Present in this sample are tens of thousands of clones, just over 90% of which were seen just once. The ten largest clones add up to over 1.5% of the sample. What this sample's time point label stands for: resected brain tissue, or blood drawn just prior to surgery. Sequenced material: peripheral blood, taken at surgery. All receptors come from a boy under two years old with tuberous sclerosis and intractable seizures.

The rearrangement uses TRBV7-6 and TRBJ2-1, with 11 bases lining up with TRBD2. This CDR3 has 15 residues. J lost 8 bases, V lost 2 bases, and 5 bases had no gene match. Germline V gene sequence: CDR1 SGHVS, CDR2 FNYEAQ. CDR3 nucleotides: TGTGCCAGCAGCTTATTAGCGGGGGGGCCTTATGAGCAGTTCTTC. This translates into CASSLLAGGPYEQFF.

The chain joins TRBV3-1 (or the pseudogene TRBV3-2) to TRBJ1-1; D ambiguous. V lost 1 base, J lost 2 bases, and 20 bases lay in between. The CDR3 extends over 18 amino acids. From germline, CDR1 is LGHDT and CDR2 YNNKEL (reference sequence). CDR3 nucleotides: TGTGCCAGCAGCCAAGCGTTCGGGGTCTTCATTACCAACACTGAAGCTTTCTTT. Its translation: CASSQAFGVFITNTEAFF.

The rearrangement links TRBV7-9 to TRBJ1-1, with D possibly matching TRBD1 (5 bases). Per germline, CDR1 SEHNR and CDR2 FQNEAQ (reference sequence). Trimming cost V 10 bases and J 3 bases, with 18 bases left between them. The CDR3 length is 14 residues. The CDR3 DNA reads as TGTGCCACCGAGTTAGCCGGGGCCCACACTGAAGCTTTCTTT. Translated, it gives CATELAGAHTEAFF.

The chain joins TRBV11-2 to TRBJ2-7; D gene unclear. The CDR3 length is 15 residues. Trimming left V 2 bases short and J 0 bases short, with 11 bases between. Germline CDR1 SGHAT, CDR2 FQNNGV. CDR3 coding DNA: TGTGCCAGCAGCTTACGGGCGGCAAGCTCCTACGAGCAGTACTTC. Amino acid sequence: CASSLRAASSYEQYF.

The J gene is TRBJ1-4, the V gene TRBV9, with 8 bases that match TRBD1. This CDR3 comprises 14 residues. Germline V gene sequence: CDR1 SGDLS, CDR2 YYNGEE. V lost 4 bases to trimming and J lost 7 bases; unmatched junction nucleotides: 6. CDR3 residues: CASSSGGRGEKLFF. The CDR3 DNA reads TGTGCCAGCAGCTCAGGGGGCAGAGGTGAAAAACTGTTTTTT.

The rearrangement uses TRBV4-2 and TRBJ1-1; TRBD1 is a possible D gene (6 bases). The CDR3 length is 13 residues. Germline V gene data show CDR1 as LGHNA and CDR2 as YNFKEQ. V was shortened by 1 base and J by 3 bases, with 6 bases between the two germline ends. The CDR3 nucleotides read TGTGCCAGCAGCCAAGGGGGGCACACTGAAGCTTTCTTT. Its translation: CASSQGGHTEAFF.

The CDR3 coding sequence is TGTGCCAGCAGCTTAGCGGGGTACAATCAGCCCCAGCATTTT. This encodes CASSLAGYNQPQHF. The J gene is TRBJ1-5, the V gene TRBV7-2; D remains unclear. There are 14 residues in the CDR3. V was pared by 0 bases and J by 3 bases, with 6 bases between. CDR1 SGHTA and CDR2 FQGNSA come from the germline V gene.

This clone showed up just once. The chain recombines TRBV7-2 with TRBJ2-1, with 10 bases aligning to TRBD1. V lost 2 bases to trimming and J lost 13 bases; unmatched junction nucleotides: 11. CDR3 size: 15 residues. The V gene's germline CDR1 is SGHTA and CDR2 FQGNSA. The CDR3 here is CASSLLSGTGDFQFF. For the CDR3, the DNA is TGTGCCAGCAGCTTATTATCCGGGACAGGGGATTTCCAGTTCTTC. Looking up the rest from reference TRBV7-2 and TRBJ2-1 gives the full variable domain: GAGVSQSPSNKVTEKGKDVELRCDPISGHTALYWYRQSLGQGLEFLIYFQGNSAPDKSGLPSDRFSAERTGGSVSTLTIQRTQQEDSAVYLCASSLLSGTGDFQFFGPGTRLTVL.

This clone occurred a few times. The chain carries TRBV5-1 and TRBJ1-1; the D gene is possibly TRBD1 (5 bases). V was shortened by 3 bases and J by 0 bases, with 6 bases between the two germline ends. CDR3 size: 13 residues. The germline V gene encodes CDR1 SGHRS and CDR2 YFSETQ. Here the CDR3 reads CASSSTVNTEAFF. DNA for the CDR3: TGCGCCAGCAGCTCGACAGTGAACACTGAAGCTTTCTTT.

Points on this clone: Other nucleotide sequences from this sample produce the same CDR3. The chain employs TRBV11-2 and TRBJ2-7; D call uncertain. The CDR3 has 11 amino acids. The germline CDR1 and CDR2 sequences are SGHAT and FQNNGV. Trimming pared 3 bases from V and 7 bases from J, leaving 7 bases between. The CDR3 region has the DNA TGTGCCAGCAGCTTTCGCCGGGAGCAGTACTTC. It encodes CASSFRREQYF.

CDR3 loop: CASSGQHSYEQYF. As DNA, the CDR3 is TGTGCCAGTTCCGGCCAACACTCCTACGAGCAGTACTTC. The chain carries TRBV10-3 and TRBJ2-7; D is unclear. CDR3 length: 13 amino acids. Germline loops: CDR1 ENHRY, CDR2 SYGVKD. V was clipped by 10 bases and J by 0 bases, with 13 bases between them.

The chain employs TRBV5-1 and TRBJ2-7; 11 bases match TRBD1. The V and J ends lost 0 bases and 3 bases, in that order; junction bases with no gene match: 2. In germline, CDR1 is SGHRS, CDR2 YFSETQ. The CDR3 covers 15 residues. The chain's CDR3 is CASSLAGTGGYEQYF. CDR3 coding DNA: TGCGCCAGCAGCTTGGCCGGGACAGGGGGCTACGAGCAGTACTTC.

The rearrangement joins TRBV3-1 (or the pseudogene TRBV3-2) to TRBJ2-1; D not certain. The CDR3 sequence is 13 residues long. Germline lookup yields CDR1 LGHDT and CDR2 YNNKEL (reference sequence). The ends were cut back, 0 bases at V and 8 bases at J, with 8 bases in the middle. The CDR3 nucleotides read TGTGCCAGCAGCCAAGATTTTAGCTATGAGCAGTTCTTC. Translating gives CASSQDFSYEQFF.

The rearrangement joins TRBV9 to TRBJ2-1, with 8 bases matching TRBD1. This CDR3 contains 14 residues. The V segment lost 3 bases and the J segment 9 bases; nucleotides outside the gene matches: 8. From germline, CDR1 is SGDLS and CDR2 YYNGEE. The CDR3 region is CASSDTTGGGEQFF. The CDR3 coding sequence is TGTGCCAGCAGCGATACCACAGGGGGAGGTGAGCAGTTCTTC.

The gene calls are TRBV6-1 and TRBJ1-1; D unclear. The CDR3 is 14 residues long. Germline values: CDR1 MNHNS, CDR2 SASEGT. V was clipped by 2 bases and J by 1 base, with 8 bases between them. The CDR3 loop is CASSEKGRNTEAFF. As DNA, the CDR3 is TGTGCCAGCAGTGAAAAGGGTCGGAACACTGAAGCTTTCTTT.

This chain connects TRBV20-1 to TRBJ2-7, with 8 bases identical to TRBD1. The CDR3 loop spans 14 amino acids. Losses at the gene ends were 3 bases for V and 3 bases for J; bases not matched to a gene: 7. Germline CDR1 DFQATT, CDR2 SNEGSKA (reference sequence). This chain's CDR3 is CSASVSGQVYEQYF. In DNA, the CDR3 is TGCAGTGCTAGTGTGTCGGGACAGGTCTACGAGCAGTACTTC.

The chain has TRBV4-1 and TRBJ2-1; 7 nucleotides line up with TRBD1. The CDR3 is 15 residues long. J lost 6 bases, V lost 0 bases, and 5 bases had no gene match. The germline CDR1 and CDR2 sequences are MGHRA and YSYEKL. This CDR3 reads CASSQDRGMVNEQFF. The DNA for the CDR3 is TGCGCCAGCAGCCAAGACAGGGGGATGGTCAATGAGCAGTTCTTC.

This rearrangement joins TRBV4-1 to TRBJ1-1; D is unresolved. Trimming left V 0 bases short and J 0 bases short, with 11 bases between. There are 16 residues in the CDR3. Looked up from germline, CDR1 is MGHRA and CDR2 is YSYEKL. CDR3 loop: CASSQDENYMNTEAFF. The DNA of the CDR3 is TGCGCCAGCAGCCAAGATGAGAACTACATGAACACTGAAGCTTTCTTT.

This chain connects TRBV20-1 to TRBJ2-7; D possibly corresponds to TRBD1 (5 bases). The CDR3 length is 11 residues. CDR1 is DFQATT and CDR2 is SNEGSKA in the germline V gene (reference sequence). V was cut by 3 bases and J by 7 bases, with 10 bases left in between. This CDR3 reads CSASRDREQYF. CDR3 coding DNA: TGCAGTGCTAGCAGGGATCGGGAGCAGTACTTC.

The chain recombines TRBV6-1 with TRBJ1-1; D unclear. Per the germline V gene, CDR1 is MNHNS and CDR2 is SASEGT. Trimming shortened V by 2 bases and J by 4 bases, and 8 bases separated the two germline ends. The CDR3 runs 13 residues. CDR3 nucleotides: TGTGCCAGCAGTGAAATCCGGGGCACTGAAGCTTTCTTT. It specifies CASSEIRGTEAFF.

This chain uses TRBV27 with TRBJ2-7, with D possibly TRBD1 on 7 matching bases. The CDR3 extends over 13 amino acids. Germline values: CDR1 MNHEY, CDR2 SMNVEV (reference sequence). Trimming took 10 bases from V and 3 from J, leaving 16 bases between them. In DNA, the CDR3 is TGTGCCACCTCAGGGGGGCCCCACTACGAGCAGTACTTC. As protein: CATSGGPHYEQYF.

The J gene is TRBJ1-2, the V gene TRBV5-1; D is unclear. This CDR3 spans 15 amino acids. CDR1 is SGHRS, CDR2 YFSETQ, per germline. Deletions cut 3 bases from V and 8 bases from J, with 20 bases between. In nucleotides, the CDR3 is TGCGCCAGCAGCTGGTCGGACGGGAAAAGAGAAGGCTACACCTTC. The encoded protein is CASSWSDGKREGYTF.

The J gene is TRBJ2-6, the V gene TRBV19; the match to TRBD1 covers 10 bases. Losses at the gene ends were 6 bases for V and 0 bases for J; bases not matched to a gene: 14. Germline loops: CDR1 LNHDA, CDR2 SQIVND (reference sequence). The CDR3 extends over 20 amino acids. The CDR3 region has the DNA TGTGCCAGTAGCGCCGGGACAGGGGACTATTCCTTCTCTGGGGCCAACGTCCTGACTTTC. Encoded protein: CASSAGTGDYSFSGANVLTF.

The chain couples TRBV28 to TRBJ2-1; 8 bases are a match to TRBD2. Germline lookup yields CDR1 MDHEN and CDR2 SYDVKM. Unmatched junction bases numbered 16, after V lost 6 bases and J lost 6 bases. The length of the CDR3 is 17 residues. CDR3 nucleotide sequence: TGTGCCAGCAGCCTCGGGGGAAGCGGGAGCCATTCCAATGAGCAGTTCTTC. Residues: CASSLGGSGSHSNEQFF.

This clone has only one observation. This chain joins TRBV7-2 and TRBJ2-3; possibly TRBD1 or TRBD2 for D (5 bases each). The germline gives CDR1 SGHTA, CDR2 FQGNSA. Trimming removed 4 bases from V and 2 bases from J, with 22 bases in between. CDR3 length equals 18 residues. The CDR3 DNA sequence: TGTGCCAGCAGCTGGGGACCGTCCTGGAGCGGCACCACAGATACGCAGTATTTT. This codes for CASSWGPSWSGTTDTQYF.

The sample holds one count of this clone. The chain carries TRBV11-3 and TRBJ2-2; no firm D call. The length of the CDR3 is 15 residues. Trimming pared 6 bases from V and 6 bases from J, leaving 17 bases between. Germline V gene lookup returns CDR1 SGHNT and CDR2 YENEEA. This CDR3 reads CASSPWVWQAGELFF. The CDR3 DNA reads TGTGCCAGCAGTCCTTGGGTCTGGCAGGCCGGGGAGCTGTTTTTT. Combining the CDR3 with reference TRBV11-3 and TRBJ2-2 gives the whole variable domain EAGVVQSPRYKIIEKKQPVAFWCNPISGHNTLYWYLQNLGQGPELLIRYENEEAVDDSQLPKDRFSAERLKGVDSTLKIQPAELGDSAVYLCASSPWVWQAGELFFGEGSRLTVL.

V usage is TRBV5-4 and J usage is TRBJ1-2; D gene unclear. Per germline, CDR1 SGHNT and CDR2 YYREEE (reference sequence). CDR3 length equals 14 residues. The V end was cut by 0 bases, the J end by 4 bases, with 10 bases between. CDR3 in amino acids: CASSLAASPYGYTF. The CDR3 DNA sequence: TGTGCCAGCAGCTTGGCCGCAAGCCCCTATGGCTACACCTTC.

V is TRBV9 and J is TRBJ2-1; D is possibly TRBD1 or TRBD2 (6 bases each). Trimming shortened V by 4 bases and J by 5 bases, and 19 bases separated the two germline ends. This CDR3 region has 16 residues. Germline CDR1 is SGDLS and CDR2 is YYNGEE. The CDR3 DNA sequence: TGTGCCAGCAGCCACAGACAGGAGACTAGTAACAATGAGCAGTTCTTC. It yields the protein CASSHRQETSNNEQFF. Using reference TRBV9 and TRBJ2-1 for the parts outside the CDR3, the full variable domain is DSGVTQTPKHLITATGQRVTLRCSPRSGDLSVYWYQQSLDQGLQFLIQYYNGEERAKGNILERFSAQQFPDLHSELNLSSLELGDSALYFCASSHRQETSNNEQFFGPGTRLTVL.

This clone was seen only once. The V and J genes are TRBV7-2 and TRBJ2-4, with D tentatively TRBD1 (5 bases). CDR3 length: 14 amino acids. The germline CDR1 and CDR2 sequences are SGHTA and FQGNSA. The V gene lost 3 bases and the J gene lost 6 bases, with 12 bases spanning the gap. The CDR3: CASSLGQGRNIQYF. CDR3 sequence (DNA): TGTGCCAGCAGCTTGGGGCAGGGAAGAAACATTCAGTACTTC.

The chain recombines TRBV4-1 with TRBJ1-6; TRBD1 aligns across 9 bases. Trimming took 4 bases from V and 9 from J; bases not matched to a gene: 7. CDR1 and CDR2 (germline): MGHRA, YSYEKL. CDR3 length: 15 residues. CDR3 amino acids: CASSPGQGRISPLHF. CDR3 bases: TGCGCCAGCAGCCCTGGACAGGGGAGGATTTCACCCCTCCACTTT.